The next 23 T cell receptor beta chains were all read from a single sample in a study of cytomegalovirus exposure and HLA in healthy donors. Method: immunoSEQ multiplex PCR; TCRdb's copy keeps in-frame clones and lacks some. Among tens of thousands of clones, around 94% were seen once, and the ten largest hold about 1%. Sequencing used PBMCs. These receptors originate from a man aged 18 to 29 in good health and CMV-seronegative.

This clone was seen just once. The chain is built from TRBV27 and TRBJ1-5; TRBD1 matches at 8 bases. V was clipped by 2 bases and J by 7 bases; unmatched bases: 4. The germline V gene has CDR1 MNHEY and CDR2 SMNVEV (reference sequence). CDR3 size: 14 residues. This chain's CDR3 is CASSLQGAGQPQHF. CDR3 coding DNA: TGTGCCAGCAGTTTACAGGGGGCCGGGCAGCCCCAGCATTTT.

The DNA of the CDR3 is TGTGCCAGCAGTCCGGGGTATCAGCCCCAGCATTTT. This codes for CASSPGYQPQHF. V and J are TRBV6-5 and TRBJ1-5; D gene uncertain. Germline V gene sequence: CDR1 MNHEY, CDR2 SVGAGI. This CDR3 region has 12 residues. V was clipped by 5 bases and J by 5 bases, with 7 bases between them.

The chain couples TRBV7-2 to TRBJ2-7; a weak D match, TRBD2 (6 bases). The CDR3 spans 14 residues. With 6 bases removed from V and 1 base from J, the gap between germline ends came to 13 bases. In germline, CDR1 is SGHTA, CDR2 FQGNSA. The CDR3 spells CASRQGRESYEQYF. Written as DNA, the CDR3 is TGTGCCAGCAGGCAGGGACGGGAGTCCTACGAGCAGTACTTC.

As concerns this clone: At the DNA level, this CDR3 is encoded by other sequences in the same sample as well. The chain employs TRBV27 and TRBJ1-2, with 11 bases identical to TRBD1. Germline CDR1 and CDR2: MNHEY and SMNVEV (reference sequence). The CDR3 has 14 amino acids. Losses at the gene ends were 5 bases for V and 8 bases for J; bases not matched to a gene: 7. The CDR3 is CASSRGDRGYGYTF. The CDR3 DNA sequence: TGTGCCAGCAGTAGGGGGGACAGGGGGTACGGCTACACCTTC.

The gene calls are TRBV5-8 and TRBJ1-2; D gene ambiguous. This CDR3 region has 11 residues. Trimming pared 4 bases from V and 1 base from J, leaving 2 bases between. The germline CDR1 and CDR2 sequences are SGHTS and YDEGEE. CDR3 bases: TGTGCCAGCAGCCGTAACTATGGCTACACCTTC. Protein: CASSRNYGYTF.

The chain links TRBV15 to TRBJ2-1; 9 bases map to TRBD1. Looked up from germline, CDR1 is LNHNV and CDR2 is YYDKDF (reference sequence). V trimming: 3 bases; J trimming: 10 bases; junction bases outside the gene matches: 7. This CDR3 has 14 residues. The DNA for the CDR3 is TGTGCCACCAGCAGGGACAGGGGAGCCAAGGAGCAGTTCTTC. Translating it yields CATSRDRGAKEQFF.

This chain joins TRBV28 and TRBJ2-1, with TRBD2 identical over 16 bases. The trim removed 4 bases at V and 2 bases at J, leaving 11 bases unmatched. The germline V gene has CDR1 MDHEN and CDR2 SYDVKM. This CDR3 spans 20 amino acids. As DNA, the CDR3 is TGTGCCAGCAGTTCACAATGGGGACTAGCGGGAGGGAATGCCTACAATGAGCAGTTCTTC. Translated, it gives CASSSQWGLAGGNAYNEQFF.

The V gene is TRBV4-3, the J gene TRBJ2-7; 7 nucleotides agree with TRBD2. Germline assignment: CDR1 LGHNA and CDR2 YSLEER. The CDR3 sequence is 16 residues long. Germline trimming cut 3 bases from V and 2 bases from J; bases unmatched to any gene: 10. CDR3 amino acids: CASSQEGVGGAYEQYF. The CDR3 DNA reads TGCGCCAGCAGCCAGGAAGGAGTGGGGGGGGCCTACGAGCAGTACTTC.

This chain uses TRBV11-3 with TRBJ2-2; D is possibly TRBD2 (6 bases). Between the trimmed V and J ends, which lost 5 bases and 1 base, there was a span of 14 bases. Germline assignment: CDR1 SGHNT and CDR2 YENEEA. The length of the CDR3 is 16 residues. CDR3 protein: CASSLRDSENTGELFF. In nucleotides, the CDR3 is TGTGCCAGCAGCCTTCGGGACTCAGAGAACACCGGGGAGCTGTTTTTT.

This clone has only one observation. The chain is built from TRBV11-3 and TRBJ2-2, with 8 bases lining up with TRBD2. V lost 8 bases, J lost 6 bases, and 5 bases stayed unmatched. In germline, CDR1 is SGHNT, CDR2 YENEEA. This CDR3 is 13 amino acids long. The CDR3, as DNA: TGTGCCAGCGGCGGGGGGCCCGCCGGGGAGCTGTTTTTT. This codes for CASGGGPAGELFF.

The CDR3 here is CASSPSLGVGGYTF. In DNA form, the CDR3 reads TGCGCCAGCAGCCCTTCCCTGGGAGTCGGCGGCTACACCTTC. The chain recombines TRBV4-3 with TRBJ1-2; the D is unclear. Trimming stripped 4 bases from V and 8 bases from J, with 17 bases between. The germline CDR1 and CDR2 sequences are LGHNA and YSLEER. The CDR3 consists of 14 residues.

The J gene is TRBJ2-7, the V gene TRBV7-9, with a possible D match to TRBD1 (6 bases). V lost 1 base, J lost 3 bases, and 10 bases lay in between. Germline V gene data show CDR1 as SEHNR and CDR2 as FQNEAQ (reference sequence). The CDR3 is 14 residues long. The CDR3 DNA reads TGTGCCAGCAGCTTAGGGACAGCCGGCTACGAGCAGTACTTC. It is translated as CASSLGTAGYEQYF.

The V gene is TRBV10-1, the J gene TRBJ2-7; TRBD2 matches at 10 bases. After removal of 3 bases from V and 4 bases from J, the junction contained 6 bases not matched to a gene. The CDR3 consists of 15 residues. Germline loops: CDR1 WNHNN, CDR2 SYGVQD (reference sequence). The CDR3 DNA is TGCGCCAGCAGTGATTCTAGCGGGAGTACGTACGAGCAGTACTTC. It codes for CASSDSSGSTYEQYF.

The table lists this clone with a count of one. The chain recombines TRBV5-4 with TRBJ1-2; D might be TRBD1 (5 bases). V was pared by 4 bases and J by 5 bases, with 15 bases between. Germline V gene lookup returns CDR1 SGHNT and CDR2 YYREEE (reference sequence). This CDR3 comprises 14 residues. CDR3 amino acids: CASSRDRPFYGYTF. CDR3 DNA sequence: TGTGCCAGCAGCCGCGACAGACCTTTTTATGGCTACACCTTC.

The V gene is TRBV19, the J gene TRBJ1-2; 8 nucleotides line up with TRBD1. V trimming: 3 bases; J trimming: 6 bases; junction bases outside the gene matches: 3. The CDR3 loop spans 13 amino acids. The germline CDR1 and CDR2 sequences are LNHDA and SQIVND (reference sequence). CDR3 protein: CASSMNRGDGYTF. DNA for the CDR3: TGTGCCAGTAGTATGAACAGGGGGGATGGCTACACCTTC.

V is TRBV18 and J is TRBJ1-5, with D tentatively TRBD1 (5 bases). This CDR3 region has 16 residues. V lost 5 bases and J 2 bases, leaving 16 bases between the germline ends. Germline loops: CDR1 KGHSH, CDR2 LQKENI. CDR3 coding DNA: TGTGCCAGCTCAAAGACAGCGGGCGTGGGCAATCAGCCCCAGCATTTT. Translated, it gives CASSKTAGVGNQPQHF.

This chain connects TRBV6-5 to TRBJ2-1; a weak D match, TRBD2 (6 bases). Germline CDR1 and CDR2: MNHEY and SVGAGI. This CDR3 is 15 amino acids long. With 2 bases removed from V and 4 bases from J, the gap between germline ends came to 12 bases. CDR3 coding DNA: TGTGCCAGCAGTTACGCCGGGAGCCGATACAATGAGCAGTTCTTC. Residues: CASSYAGSRYNEQFF.

V and J are TRBV7-2 and TRBJ2-5; 7 bases align to TRBD2. This CDR3 spans 15 amino acids. The V gene's germline CDR1 is SGHTA and CDR2 FQGNSA. The J segment lost 5 bases and the V segment lost 5 bases, leaving 11 bases of the junction unmatched. The chain's CDR3 is CASSRRAGVSETQYF. The CDR3 DNA reads as TGTGCCAGCAGCCGCCGGGCGGGAGTCAGTGAGACCCAGTACTTC. The variable domain in full, with the rest retrieved from reference TRBV7-2 and TRBJ2-5, is GAGVSQSPSNKVTEKGKDVELRCDPISGHTALYWYRQSLGQGLEFLIYFQGNSAPDKSGLPSDRFSAERTGGSVSTLTIQRTQQEDSAVYLCASSRRAGVSETQYFGPGTRLLVL.

The gene calls are TRBV5-4 and TRBJ2-5; 14 nucleotides match TRBD2. Germline V gene sequence: CDR1 SGHNT, CDR2 YYREEE (reference sequence). Losses at the gene ends were 4 bases for V and 4 bases for J; bases not matched to a gene: 9. The CDR3 spans 17 residues. CDR3 amino acids: CASSPGLAGGGGETQYF. The CDR3 nucleotides read TGTGCCAGCAGCCCTGGACTAGCGGGAGGCGGAGGAGAGACCCAGTACTTC. Drawing the rest from reference TRBV5-4 and TRBJ2-5, the complete variable domain is ETGVTQSPTHLIKTRGQQVTLRCSSQSGHNTVSWYQQALGQGPQFIFQYYREEENGRGNFPPRFSGLQFPNYSSELNVNALELDDSALYLCASSPGLAGGGGETQYFGPGTRLLVL.

The chain is built from TRBV25-1 and TRBJ1-1, with D hard to call. Trimming took 4 bases from V and 3 from J, leaving 6 bases between them. Germline CDR1 and CDR2: MGHDK and SYGVNS. The CDR3 extends over 12 amino acids. CDR3 protein: CASSVSYTEAFF. The CDR3 DNA follows: TGTGCCAGCAGTGTCTCCTACACTGAAGCTTTCTTT.

The chain is built from TRBV28 and TRBJ1-2; D ambiguous. The CDR3 covers 13 residues. The V gene lost 1 base and the J gene lost 7 bases, with 10 bases spanning the gap. Germline CDR1 and CDR2: MDHEN and SYDVKM. As DNA, the CDR3 is TGTGCCAGCAGTTTATCACTTCTCATTGGCTACACCTTC. It specifies CASSLSLLIGYTF.

J is TRBJ2-7 and V is TRBV28, with D hard to call. Germline V gene data show CDR1 as MDHEN and CDR2 as SYDVKM. The CDR3 is made up of 15 amino acids. The ends were cut back, 5 bases at V and 5 bases at J, with 19 bases in the middle. The CDR3 nucleotides are TGTGCCAGCAGTCGTTCTAATATAGCTGCGGACGAGCAGTACTTC. Translated, it gives CASSRSNIAADEQYF. The entire variable domain, with the rest obtained from reference TRBV28 and TRBJ2-7, is as follows: DVKVTQSSRYLVKRTGEKVFLECVQDMDHENMFWYRQDPGLGLRLIYFSYDVKMKEKGDIPEGYSVSREKKERFSLILESASTNQTSMYLCASSRSNIAADEQYFGPGTRLTVT.

The V call is TRBV5-1, the J call TRBJ1-3; TRBD1 matches 7 bases. The CDR3 consists of 20 residues. The V gene end was trimmed by 1 base and the J gene end by 0 bases; junction bases not matched to a gene: 16. CDR1 and CDR2 (germline): SGHRS, YFSETQ. The CDR3 coding sequence is TGCGCCAGCAGCTTGTACGGACAACGAACAGGGGTCCCCTCTGGAAACACCATATATTTT. Protein: CASSLYGQRTGVPSGNTIYF.